In this sample, the clone carrying this T cell receptor (beta chain) turned up many times. The target antigen is unknown. The sample belongs to a study of spatial heterogeneity in lung cancer. Looking at the study overall: Consistent detection of more beta-chain than alpha-chain sequences was observed. Raw sequencing reads included, on average, more than ten appearances of each unique TCR and UMI combination. Notes on the study in general: Follow-up blood showed ubiquitous expanded tumor TCRs less than blood at resection did.

Time point given: sample taken at primary tumor resection. Whole RNA was taken from tumor, nontumor lung or frozen PBMC; it was then sequenced unsorted. Samples came from around 70 TRACERx patients with untreated early-stage lung cancer. TCRdb reprocessed the 5' RACE reads via MiXCR and lists one record per CDR3 protein. The table shows 30,000 to 40,000 distinct CDR3 sequences, with 5.2% occurring only once. This receptor was taken from a female donor with early-stage non-small cell lung cancer. The sample consisted of PBMCs, taken at surgery.

Written as DNA, the CDR3 is TGTGCCAGCAGCTTAGAACAGGCCTGGTACTGGTATGGCTACACCTTC. This codes for CASSLEQAWYWYGYTF. The J gene is TRBJ1-2, the V gene TRBV7-2; maybe TRBD1 (5 bases). There are 16 residues in the CDR3. V shed 1 base and J shed 5 bases, with 17 bases lying between them. The germline V gene has CDR1 SGHTA and CDR2 FQGNSA.